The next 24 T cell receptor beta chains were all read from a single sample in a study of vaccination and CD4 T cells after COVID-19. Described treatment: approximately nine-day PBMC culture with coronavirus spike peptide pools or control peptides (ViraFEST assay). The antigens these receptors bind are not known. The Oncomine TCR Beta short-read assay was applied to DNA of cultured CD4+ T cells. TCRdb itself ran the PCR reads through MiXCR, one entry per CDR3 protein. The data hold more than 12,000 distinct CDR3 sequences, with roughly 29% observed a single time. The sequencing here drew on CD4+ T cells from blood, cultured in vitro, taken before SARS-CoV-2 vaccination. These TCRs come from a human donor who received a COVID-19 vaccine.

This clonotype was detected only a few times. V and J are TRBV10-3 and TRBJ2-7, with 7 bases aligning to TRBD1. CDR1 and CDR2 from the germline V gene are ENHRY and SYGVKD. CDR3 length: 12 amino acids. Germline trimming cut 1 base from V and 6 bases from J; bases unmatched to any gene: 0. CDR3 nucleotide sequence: TGTGCCATCAGTGAGTACAGGGGCGAGCAGTACTTC. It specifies CAISEYRGEQYF.

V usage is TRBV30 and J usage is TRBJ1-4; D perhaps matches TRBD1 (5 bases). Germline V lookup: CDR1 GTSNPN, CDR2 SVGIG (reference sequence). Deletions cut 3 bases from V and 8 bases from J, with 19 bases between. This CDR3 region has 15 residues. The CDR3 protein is CAWSYPGRAGEKLFF. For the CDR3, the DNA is TGTGCCTGGAGCTACCCGGGCAGGGCAGGCGAAAAACTGTTTTTT. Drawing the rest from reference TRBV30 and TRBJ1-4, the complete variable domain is SQTIHQWPATLVQPVGSPLSLECTVEGTSNPNLYWYRQAAGRGLQLLFYSVGIGQISSEVPQNLSASRPQDRQFILSSKKLLLSDSGFYLCAWSYPGRAGEKLFFGSGTQLSVL.

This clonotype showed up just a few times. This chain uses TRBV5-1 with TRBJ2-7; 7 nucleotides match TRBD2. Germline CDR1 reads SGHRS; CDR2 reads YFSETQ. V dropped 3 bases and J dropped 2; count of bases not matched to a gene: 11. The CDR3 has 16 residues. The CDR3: CASSSLTRTSAYEQYF. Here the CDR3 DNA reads TGCGCCAGCAGCTCACTAACTCGCACTAGCGCCTACGAGCAGTACTTC.

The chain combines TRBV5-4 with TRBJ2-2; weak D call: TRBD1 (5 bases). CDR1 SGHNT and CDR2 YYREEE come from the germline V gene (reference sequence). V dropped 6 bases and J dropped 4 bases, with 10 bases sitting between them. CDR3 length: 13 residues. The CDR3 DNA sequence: TGTGCCAGCACAGCCAGGGCCACCGGGGAGCTGTTTTTT. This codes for CASTARATGELFF.

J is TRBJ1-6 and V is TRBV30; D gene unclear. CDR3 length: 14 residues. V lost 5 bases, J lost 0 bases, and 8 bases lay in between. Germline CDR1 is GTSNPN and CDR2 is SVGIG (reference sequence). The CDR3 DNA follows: TGTGCCTGGGCTCTGAGCTCCTATAATTCACCCCTCCACTTT. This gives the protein CAWALSSYNSPLHF.

CDR3 DNA: TGCGCCAGCAGCTTGGAAGGGACAGTTAAAAGGAACACTGAAGCTTTCTTT. As protein: CASSLEGTVKRNTEAFF. This chain connects TRBV5-1 to TRBJ1-1; TRBD1 aligns across 7 bases. V lost 0 bases and J lost 1; bases outside the gene matches: 9. Germline assignment: CDR1 SGHRS and CDR2 YFSETQ. CDR3 length equals 17 residues.

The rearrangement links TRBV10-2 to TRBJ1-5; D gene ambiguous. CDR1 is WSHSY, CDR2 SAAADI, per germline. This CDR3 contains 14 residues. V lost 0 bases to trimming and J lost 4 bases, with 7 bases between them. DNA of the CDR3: TGCGCCAGCAGTGAGTCAGGTCCAAATCAGCCCCAGCATTTT. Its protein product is CASSESGPNQPQHF.

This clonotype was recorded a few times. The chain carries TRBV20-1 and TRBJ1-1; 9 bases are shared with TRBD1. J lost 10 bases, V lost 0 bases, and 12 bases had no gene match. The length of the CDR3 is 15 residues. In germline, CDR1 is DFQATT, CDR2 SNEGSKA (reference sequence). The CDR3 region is CSARDPGQGLQVAFF. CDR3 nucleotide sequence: TGCAGTGCTAGAGATCCGGGACAGGGCCTCCAGGTAGCTTTCTTT.

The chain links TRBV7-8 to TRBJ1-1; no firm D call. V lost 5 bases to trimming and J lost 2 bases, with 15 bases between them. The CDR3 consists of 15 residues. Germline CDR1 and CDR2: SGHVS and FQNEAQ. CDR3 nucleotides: TGTGCCAGCAGCCGAGGACGGTTCGAAAACACTGAAGCTTTCTTT. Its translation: CASSRGRFENTEAFF.

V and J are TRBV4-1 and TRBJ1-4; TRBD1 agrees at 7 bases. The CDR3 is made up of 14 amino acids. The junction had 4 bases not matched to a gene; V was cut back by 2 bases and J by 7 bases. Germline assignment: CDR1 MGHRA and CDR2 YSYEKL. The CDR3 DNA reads TGCGCCAGCAGCCAACAAGGGGGCCTTGAAAAACTGTTTTTT. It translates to CASSQQGGLEKLFF.

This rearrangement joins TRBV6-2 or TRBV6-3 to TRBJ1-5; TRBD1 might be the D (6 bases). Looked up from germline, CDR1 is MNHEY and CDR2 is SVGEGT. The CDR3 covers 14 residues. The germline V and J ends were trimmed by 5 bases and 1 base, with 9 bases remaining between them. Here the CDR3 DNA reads TGTGCCAGCAGTAGACAGGAAAGCAATCAGCCCCAGCATTTT. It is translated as CASSRQESNQPQHF.

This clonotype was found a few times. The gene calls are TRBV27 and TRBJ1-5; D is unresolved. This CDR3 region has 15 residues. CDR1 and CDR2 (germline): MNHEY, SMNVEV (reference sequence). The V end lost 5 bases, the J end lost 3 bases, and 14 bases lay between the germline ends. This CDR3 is CASSPNRGPNQPQHF. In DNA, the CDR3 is TGTGCCAGCAGTCCTAACAGAGGACCCAATCAGCCCCAGCATTTT.

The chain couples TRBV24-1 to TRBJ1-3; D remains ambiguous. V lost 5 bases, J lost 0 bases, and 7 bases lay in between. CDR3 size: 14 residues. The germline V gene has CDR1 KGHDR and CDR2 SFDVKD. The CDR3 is CATSVWCSGNTIYF. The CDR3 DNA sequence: TGTGCCACCAGTGTTTGGTGCTCTGGAAACACCATATATTTT.

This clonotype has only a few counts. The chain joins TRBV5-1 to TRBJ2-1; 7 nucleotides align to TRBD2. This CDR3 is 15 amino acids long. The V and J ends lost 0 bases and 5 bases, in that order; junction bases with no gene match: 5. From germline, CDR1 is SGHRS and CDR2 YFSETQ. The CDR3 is CASSLGSSGNNEQFF. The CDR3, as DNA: TGCGCCAGCAGCTTGGGGTCTAGCGGTAACAATGAGCAGTTCTTC.

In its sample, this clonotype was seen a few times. The CDR3 nucleotides read TGCAGTGCTCAACCGGGACAGGGGTTAGGAAAGACCCAGTACTTC. Translated: CSAQPGQGLGKTQYF. The J gene is TRBJ2-5, the V gene TRBV20-1; TRBD1 aligns across 10 bases. The CDR3 loop spans 15 amino acids. The germline CDR1 and CDR2 sequences are DFQATT and SNEGSKA (reference sequence). With V trimmed by 5 bases and J by 6 bases, 12 bases remained unmatched.

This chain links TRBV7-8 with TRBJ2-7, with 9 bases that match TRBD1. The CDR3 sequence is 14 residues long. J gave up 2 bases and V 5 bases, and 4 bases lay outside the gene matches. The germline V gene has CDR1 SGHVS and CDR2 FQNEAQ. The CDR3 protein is CASSPGTGPYEQYF. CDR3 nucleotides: TGTGCCAGCAGCCCCGGGACAGGGCCCTACGAGCAGTACTTC. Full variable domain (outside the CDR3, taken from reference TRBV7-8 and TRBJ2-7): GAGVSQSPRYKVAKRGQDVALRCDPISGHVSLFWYQQALGQGPEFLTYFQNEAQLDKSGLPSDRFFAERPEGSVSTLKIQRTQQEDSAVYLCASSPGTGPYEQYFGPGTRLTVT.

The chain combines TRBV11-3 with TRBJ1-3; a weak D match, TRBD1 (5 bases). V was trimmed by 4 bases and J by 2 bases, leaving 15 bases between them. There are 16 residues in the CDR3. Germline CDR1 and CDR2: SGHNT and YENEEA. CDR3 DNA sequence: TGTGCCAGCAGCTCCCTTTGGGGGGGAACTGGAAACACCATATATTTT. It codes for CASSSLWGGTGNTIYF.

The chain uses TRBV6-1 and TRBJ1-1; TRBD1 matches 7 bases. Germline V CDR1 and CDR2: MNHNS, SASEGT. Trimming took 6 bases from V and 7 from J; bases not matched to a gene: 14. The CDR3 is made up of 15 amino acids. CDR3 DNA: TGTGCCAGCAGGGACCCCCCAGGGGGGCCGGATGAAGCTTTCTTT. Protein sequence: CASRDPPGGPDEAFF.

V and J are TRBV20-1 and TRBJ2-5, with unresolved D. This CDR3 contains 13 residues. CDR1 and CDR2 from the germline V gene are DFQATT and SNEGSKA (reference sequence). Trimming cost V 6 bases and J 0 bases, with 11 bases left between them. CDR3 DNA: TGCAGTGCCATCCGGACGCACCAAGAGACCCAGTACTTC. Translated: CSAIRTHQETQYF.

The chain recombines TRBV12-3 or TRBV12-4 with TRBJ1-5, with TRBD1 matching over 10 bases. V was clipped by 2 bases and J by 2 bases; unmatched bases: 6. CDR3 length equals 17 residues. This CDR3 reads CASSLRQGARGNQPQHF. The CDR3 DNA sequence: TGTGCCAGCAGTTTACGACAGGGGGCGCGCGGCAATCAGCCCCAGCATTTT.

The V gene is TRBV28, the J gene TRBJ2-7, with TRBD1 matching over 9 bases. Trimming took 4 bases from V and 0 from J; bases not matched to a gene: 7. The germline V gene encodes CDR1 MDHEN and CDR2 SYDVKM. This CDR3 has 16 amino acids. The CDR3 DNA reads TGTGCCAGCAGTTCACTCGGGACAGGGAGCTCCTACGAGCAGTACTTC. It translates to CASSSLGTGSSYEQYF.

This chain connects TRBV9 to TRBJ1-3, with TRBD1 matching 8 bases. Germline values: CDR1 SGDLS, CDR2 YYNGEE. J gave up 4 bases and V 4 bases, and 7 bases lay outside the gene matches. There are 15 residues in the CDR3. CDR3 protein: CASSTTGAFGNTIYF. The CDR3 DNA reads TGTGCCAGCAGCACGACAGGGGCATTCGGAAACACCATATATTTT. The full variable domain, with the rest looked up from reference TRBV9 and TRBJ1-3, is DSGVTQTPKHLITATGQRVTLRCSPRSGDLSVYWYQQSLDQGLQFLIQYYNGEERAKGNILERFSAQQFPDLHSELNLSSLELGDSALYFCASSTTGAFGNTIYFGEGSWLTVV.

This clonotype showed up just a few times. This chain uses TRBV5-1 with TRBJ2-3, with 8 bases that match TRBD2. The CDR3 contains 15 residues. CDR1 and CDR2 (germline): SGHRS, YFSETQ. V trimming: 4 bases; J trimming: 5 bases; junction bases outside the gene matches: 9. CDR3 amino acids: CASSPLGTRVDTQYF. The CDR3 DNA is TGCGCCAGCAGCCCTCTGGGGACTAGGGTAGATACGCAGTATTTT.

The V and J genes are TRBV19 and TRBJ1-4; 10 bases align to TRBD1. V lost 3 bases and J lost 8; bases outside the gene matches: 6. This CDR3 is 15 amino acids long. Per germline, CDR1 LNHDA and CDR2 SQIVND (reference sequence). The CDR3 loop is CASSIRTGGPEKLFF. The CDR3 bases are TGTGCCAGTAGTATTAGGACAGGGGGACCCGAAAAACTGTTTTTT. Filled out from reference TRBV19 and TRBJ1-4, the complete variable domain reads DGGITQSPKYLFRKEGQNVTLSCEQNLNHDAMYWYRQDPGQGLRLIYYSQIVNDFQKGDIAEGYSVSREKKESFPLTVTSAQKNPTAFYLCASSIRTGGPEKLFFGSGTQLSVL.